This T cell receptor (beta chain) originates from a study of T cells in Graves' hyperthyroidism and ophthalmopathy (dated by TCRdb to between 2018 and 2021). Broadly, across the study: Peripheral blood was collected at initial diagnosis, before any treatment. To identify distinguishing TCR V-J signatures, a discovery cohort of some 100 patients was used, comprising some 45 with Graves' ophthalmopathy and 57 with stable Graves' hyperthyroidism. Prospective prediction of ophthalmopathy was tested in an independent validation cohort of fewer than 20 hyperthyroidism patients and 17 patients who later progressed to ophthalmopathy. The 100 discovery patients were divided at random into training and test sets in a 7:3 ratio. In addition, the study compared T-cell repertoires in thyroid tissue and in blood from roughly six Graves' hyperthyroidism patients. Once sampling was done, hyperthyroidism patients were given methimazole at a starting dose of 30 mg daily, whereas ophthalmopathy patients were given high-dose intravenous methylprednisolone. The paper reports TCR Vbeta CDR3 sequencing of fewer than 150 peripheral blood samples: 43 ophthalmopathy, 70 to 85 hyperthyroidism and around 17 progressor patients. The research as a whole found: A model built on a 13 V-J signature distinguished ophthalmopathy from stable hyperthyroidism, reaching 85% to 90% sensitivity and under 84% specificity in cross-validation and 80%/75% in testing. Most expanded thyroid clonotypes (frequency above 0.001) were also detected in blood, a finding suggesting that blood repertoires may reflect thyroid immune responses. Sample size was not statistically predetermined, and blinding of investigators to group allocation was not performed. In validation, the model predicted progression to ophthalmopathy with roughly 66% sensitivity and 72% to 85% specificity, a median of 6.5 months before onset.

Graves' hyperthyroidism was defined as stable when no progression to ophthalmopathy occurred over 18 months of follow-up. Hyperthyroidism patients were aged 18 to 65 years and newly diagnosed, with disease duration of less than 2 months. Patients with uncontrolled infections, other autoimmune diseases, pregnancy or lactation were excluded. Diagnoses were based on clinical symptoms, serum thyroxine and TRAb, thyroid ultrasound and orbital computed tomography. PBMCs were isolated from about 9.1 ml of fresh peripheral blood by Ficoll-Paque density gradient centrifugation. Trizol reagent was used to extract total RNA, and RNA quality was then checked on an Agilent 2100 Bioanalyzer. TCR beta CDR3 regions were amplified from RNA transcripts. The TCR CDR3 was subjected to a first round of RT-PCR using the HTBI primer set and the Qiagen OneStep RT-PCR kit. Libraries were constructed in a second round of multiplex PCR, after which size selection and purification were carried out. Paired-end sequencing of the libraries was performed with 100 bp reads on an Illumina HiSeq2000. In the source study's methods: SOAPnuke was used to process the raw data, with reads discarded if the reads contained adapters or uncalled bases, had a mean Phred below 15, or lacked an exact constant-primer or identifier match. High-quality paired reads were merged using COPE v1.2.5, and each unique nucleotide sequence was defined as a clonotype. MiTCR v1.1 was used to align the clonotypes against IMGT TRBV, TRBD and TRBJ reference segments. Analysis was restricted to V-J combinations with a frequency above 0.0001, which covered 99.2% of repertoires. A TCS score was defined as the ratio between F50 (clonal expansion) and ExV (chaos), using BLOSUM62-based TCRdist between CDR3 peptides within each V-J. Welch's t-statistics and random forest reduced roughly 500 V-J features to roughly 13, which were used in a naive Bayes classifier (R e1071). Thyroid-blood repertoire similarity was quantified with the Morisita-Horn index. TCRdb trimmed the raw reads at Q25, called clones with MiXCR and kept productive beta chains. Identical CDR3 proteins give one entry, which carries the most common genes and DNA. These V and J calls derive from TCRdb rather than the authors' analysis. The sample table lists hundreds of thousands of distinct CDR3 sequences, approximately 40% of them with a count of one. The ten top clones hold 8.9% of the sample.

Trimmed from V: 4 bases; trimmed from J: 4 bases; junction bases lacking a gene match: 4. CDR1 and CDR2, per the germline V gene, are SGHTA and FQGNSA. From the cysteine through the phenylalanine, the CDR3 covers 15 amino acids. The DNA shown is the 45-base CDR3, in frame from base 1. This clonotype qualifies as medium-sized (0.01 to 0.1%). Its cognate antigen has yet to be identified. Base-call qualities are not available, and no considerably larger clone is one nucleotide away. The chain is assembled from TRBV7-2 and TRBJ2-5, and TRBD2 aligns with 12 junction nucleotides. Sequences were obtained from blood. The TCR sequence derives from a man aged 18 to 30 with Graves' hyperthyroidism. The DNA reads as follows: TGTGCCAGCAGCTGGGGGGGACTAGCGGGAGAGACCCAGTACTTC. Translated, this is CASSWGGLAGETQYF.